The source of this T cell receptor beta chain is a study of blood T cell repertoires in COVID-19. Sequenced by immunoSEQ multiplex PCR; TCRdb stores in-frame clones only, minus some. The table shows some 460,000 clones, with approximately 86% occurring only once. CDR3 length: 12 amino acids. The V gene lost 4 bases and the J gene lost 8 bases, with 11 bases spanning the gap. Germline-derived CDR1 and CDR2 are LGHDT and YNNKEL (reference sequence). The TCR was taken from a woman in her late teens or twenties who had recovered from COVID-19. J is TRBJ1-2 and V is TRBV3-1 (or the pseudogene TRBV3-2), with D possibly being TRBD1 (5 bases). The specimen was PBMCs or T cells enriched from blood (not recorded which). The CDR3 region has the DNA TGTGCCAGCAGCCCTGGAGGGGAAGGCTACACCTTC. Translated: CASSPGGEGYTF.